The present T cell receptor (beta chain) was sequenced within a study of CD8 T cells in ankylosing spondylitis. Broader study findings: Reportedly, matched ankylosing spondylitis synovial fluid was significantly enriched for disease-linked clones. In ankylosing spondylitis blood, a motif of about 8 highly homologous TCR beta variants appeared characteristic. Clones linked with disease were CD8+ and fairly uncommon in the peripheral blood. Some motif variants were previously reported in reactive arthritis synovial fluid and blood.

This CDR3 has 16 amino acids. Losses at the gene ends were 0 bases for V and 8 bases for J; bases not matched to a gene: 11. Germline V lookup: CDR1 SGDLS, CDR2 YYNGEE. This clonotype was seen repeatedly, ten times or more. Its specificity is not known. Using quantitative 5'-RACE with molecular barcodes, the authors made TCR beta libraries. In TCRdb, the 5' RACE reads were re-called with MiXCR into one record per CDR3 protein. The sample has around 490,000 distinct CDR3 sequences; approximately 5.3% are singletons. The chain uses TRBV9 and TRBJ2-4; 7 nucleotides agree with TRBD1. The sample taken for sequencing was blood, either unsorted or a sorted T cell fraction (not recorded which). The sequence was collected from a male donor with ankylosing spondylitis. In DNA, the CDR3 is TGTGCCAGCAGCGTAGAGGCAGGGGGAAACCGGGACATTCAGTACTTC. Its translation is CASSVEAGGNRDIQYF.